This TCR beta chain was sequenced during a study of CD8 T cells in Susac syndrome. Germline loops: CDR1 SEHNR, CDR2 FQNEAQ (reference sequence). Trimming stripped 11 bases from V and 7 bases from J, with 12 bases between. CDR3 length: 12 residues. RNA in amounts of roughly 0.45 to 1 ug was reverse transcribed with random hexamers. Across 54 Vbeta and 13 Jbeta, TCR beta CDR3 was amplified with immunoSEQ multiplex PCR. One entry per CDR3 protein results from TCRdb running MiXCR on the immunoSEQ multiplex PCR reads. The sample contains 150,000 to 200,000 distinct CDR3 sequences, about 93% of which appear only once. The sequenced target, TCR beta, came from blood CD8+ and CD4+ T cells.

V is TRBV7-9 and J is TRBJ1-6; D gene unclear. The origin of this receptor is a human donor in good health. Sequenced: CD4+ T cells from PBMCs. Here the CDR3 reads CAGSDANSPLHF. The CDR3 DNA follows: TGTGCCGGATCAGACGCAAATTCACCCCTCCACTTT.